The sequence of this TCR beta chain was determined in a study of cytomegalovirus exposure and HLA in healthy donors. V gave up 5 bases and J gave up 6 bases, with 17 bases separating them. Germline-derived CDR1 and CDR2 are SQVTM and ANQGSEA. The CDR3 loop spans 14 amino acids. The PCR had 60 Vbeta and 13 Jbeta primers. The table came from immunoSEQ multiplex PCR; TCRdb's copy has only in-frame clones and leaves some out. This sample's clone table lists under 150,000 clones. This TCR came from a woman aged 55-75 years in good health and CMV-seronegative. Sequences were obtained from PBMCs. The chain combines TRBV29-1 with TRBJ2-1; unclear D gene. CDR3 in DNA: TGCAGCGTTCGCGGCTATCCGGTAACCAATGAGCAGTTCTTC. Translated, it gives CSVRGYPVTNEQFF.